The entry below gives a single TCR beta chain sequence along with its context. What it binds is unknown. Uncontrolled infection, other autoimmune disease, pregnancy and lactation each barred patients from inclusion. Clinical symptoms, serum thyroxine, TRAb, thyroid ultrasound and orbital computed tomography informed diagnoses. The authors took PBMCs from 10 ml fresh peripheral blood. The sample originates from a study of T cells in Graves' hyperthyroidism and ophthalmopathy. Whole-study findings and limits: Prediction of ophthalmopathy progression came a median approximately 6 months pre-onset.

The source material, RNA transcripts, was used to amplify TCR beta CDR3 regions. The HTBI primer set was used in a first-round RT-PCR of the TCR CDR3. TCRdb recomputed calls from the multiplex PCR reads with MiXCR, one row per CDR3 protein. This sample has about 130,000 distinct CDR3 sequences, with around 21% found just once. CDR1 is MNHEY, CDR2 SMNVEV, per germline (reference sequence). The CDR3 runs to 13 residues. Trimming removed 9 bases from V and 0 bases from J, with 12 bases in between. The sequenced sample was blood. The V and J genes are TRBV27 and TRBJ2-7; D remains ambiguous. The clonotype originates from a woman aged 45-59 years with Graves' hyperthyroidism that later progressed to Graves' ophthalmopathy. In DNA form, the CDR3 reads TGTGCCAGTGCAGTGGCTACCTCCTACGAGCAGTACTTC. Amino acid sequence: CASAVATSYEQYF.